This T cell receptor (beta chain) was obtained from a study of CD8+ T cells in alopecia areata (dated by TCRdb to 2016 to 2019). About the full investigation: Treated patients were enrolled in an open-label pilot trial of oral tofacitinib at 5 to 10 mg twice daily for moderate-to-severe alopecia areata. Patients received tofacitinib for 6 to 18 months and were then followed off drug for 6 months to check for delayed response and recurrence. In both human patients and the C3H/HeJ mouse model, the study applied high-throughput TCRbeta sequencing to look at T cell clonal expansion in alopecia areata. In humans, TCRbeta sequencing was performed on scalp tissue and on sorted CD4+ and CD8+ peripheral blood T cells from healthy controls and from patients with patchy or totalis/universalis alopecia areata. Biopsies were taken from tofacitinib-treated patients at baseline and at 4 and 24 weeks of treatment, and a later scalp biopsy was taken in several of the tofacitinib-treated patients. Scalp clonality was compared among normal scalp (n=4), patchy alopecia areata scalp (n=8), and alopecia totalis/universalis scalp (n=8). RNA was extracted with the PAXgene miRNA kit for fixed scalp, the miRNeasy kit for PBMCs, and the RNeasy kit for mouse skin. Amplification of TCRbeta CDR3 regions was done by immunoSEQ multiplex PCR using 35 Vbeta forward primers and 13 Jbeta reverse primers.

Library preparation used the immunoSEQ multiplex PCR assay. For TCR sequencing, RNA was extracted from every sample and reverse transcribed into cDNA to serve as template. SuperScript III was used for first-strand cDNA synthesis, primed with a 2:1 mix of oligo-dT and random hexamers. A synthetic immune receptor repertoire was used to measure amplification bias, and any remaining bias was corrected computationally. Under the source paper's analysis protocol: Raw reads were preprocessed to remove errors, and CDR3 was defined by IMGT conventions from the conserved cysteine to phenylalanine. Clonality was computed as 1 minus the Shannon entropy, with the entropy normalized by log2 of the number of productive unique TCRs. Scalp TCRbeta sequences were cross-referenced with sorted blood CD4 and CD8 repertoires so that the CD4 or CD8 identity of scalp clones could be inferred. Entries here come from immuneACCESS through TCRdb and include only in-frame sequences with V and J called. Some clones fail to appear in such tables; in the studies checked, an unresolved V gene covers under half of the shortfall, and the cause of the remainder is unknown. D and trimming come from the DNA, and the V and J calls and clone size come from that table. The sample profile shows more than 75,000 clones; more than 35% of them were found once. The top ten clones comprise approximately 1.5% of the sample.

V is shortened by 5 bases, J by 1 base, and the region joining them spans 11 bases. There are 13 amino acids in the CDR3, from cysteine to phenylalanine inclusive. The only DNA kept is the CDR3, 39 bases in frame from the first base. The germline V gene (reference sequence) gives CDR1 as GTSNPN and CDR2 as SVGIG. Lesional scalp punch biopsies and peripheral blood were collected from alopecia areata patients. PBMCs were isolated by density centrifugation and stained for CD3, CD4 and CD8, after which CD4+ and CD8+ T cells were sorted on a FACSAria. Overall study outcomes, separate from this receptor: Scalp TCR repertoire analysis is complicated because resident alphabeta T cells in normal human skin are also sequenced, whereas mouse skin is dominated by gammadelta T cells. TCR sequences shared between patients were less clear than in mice, possibly partly because of HLA diversity in the patient population. Compared with normal scalp, lesional scalp had higher clonality and more expanded CD8+ clones, particularly in alopecia totalis/universalis, a pattern that suggests antigenic drive.

A note on this clone: Its antigen specificity is not known. No much larger clone exists at a distance of one base, and base qualities are not known.

The rearranged segments are TRBV30 and TRBJ1-1; a tentative D call is TRBD1 (6 bases match). This TCR came from a human donor with alopecia areata. Sequencing used CD4+ T cells sorted from blood. CDR3 region: CAWEKDRNTEAFF. The nucleotide sequence reads TGTGCCTGGGAAAAGGACAGGAACACTGAAGCTTTCTTT.